This T cell receptor (beta chain) was observed in a study of regulatory T cells in long-lasting Graves disease. In this sample, this clonotype turned up many times. For TCR beta, libraries came from iRepertoire HTBI primers and Arm-PCR of CDR3 regions. TCRdb reprocessed the multiplex PCR reads with MiXCR, giving one entry per CDR3 protein. Of some 500,000 distinct CDR3 sequences listed, approximately 13% are singletons. The CDR3 runs 16 residues. The germline V and J ends were trimmed by 1 base and 0 bases, with 7 bases remaining between them. CDR1 and CDR2 from the germline V gene are LNHDA and SQIVND (reference sequence). Time point noted: newly diagnosed GD, antithyroid drugs for less than 3 months. Scientists built the TCR library using RNA that was extracted from PBMCs. These data were likewise used in another study, on T cells in Graves' hyperthyroidism and ophthalmopathy.

The chain recombines TRBV19 with TRBJ2-6, with a tentative D call TRBD2 (5 bases). The TCR sequence derives from a man aged 25 to 45 with Graves disease. Sequencing used peripheral blood mononuclear cells (PBMCs), obtained at new diagnosis, from a patient treated with antithyroid drugs. The CDR3 DNA reads TGTGCCAGTAGTATAGGGGAGAGCTCTGGGGCCAACGTCCTGACTTTC. Translated, it gives CASSIGESSGANVLTF.